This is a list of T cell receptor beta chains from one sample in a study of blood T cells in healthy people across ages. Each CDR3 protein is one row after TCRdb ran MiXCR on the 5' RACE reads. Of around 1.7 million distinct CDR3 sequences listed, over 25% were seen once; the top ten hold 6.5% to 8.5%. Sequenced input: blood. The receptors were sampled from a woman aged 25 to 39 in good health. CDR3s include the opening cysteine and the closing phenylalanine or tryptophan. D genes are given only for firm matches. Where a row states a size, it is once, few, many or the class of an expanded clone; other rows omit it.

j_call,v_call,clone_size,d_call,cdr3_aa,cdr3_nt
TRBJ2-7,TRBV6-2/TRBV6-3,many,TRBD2,CASSYSLAAYEQYF,TGTGCCAGCAGTTACTCCCTAGCGGCCTACGAGCAGTACTTC
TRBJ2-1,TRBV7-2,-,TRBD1,CASSSHRGAYNERFF,TGTGCCAGCAGCTCGCACAGGGGAGCGTACAATGAGCGGTTCTTC
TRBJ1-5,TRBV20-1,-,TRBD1,CSAQIPGQGNQPQHF,TGCAGTGCTCAGATCCCGGGACAGGGCAATCAGCCCCAGCATTTT
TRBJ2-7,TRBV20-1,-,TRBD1,CSARGDRGFGYEQYF,TGCAGTGCTAGAGGGGACAGGGGATTTGGCTACGAGCAGTACTTC
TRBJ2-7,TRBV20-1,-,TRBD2,CSARRGLAGAYEQYF,TGCAGTGCTAGGAGGGGACTAGCGGGAGCCTACGAGCAGTACTTC
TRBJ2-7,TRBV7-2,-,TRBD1,CASSLVATGAREQYF,TGTGCCAGCAGCTTAGTAGCTACAGGGGCGAGGGAGCAGTACTTC
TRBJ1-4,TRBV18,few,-,CASSLDSVANEKLFF,TGTGCCAGCTCACTTGACAGCGTGGCTAATGAAAAACTGTTTTTT
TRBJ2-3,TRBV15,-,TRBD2,CATSRQLGGGRLDTQYF,TGTGCCACCAGCAGACAGCTCGGGGGCGGGAGGTTGGATACGCAGTATTTT
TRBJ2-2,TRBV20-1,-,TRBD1,CSGTGDLNTGELFF,TGCAGTGGAACAGGGGACCTGAACACCGGGGAGCTGTTTTTT
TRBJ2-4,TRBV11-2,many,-,CASSLRAGQNIQYF,TGTGCCAGCAGCTTAAGGGCAGGTCAAAACATTCAGTACTTC
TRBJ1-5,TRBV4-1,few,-,CASSLTETNQPQHF,TGCGCCAGCAGCCTGACAGAGACCAATCAGCCCCAGCATTTT
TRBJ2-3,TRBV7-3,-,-,CASSEMEHNTQYF,TGTGCCAGCAGCGAGATGGAACATAATACGCAGTATTTT
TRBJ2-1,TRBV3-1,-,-,CASSQGRTNEQFF,TGTGCCAGCAGCCAGGGCAGGACGAATGAGCAGTTCTTC
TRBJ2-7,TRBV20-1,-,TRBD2,CSAASTSGFYEQYF,TGCAGTGCTGCTTCGACTAGCGGCTTCTACGAGCAGTACTTC
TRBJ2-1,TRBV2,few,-,CASSKGSTNEQFF,TGTGCCAGCAGTAAAGGTTCTACTAATGAGCAGTTCTTC
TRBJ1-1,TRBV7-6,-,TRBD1,CASSYDPGTGRNTEAFF,TGTGCCAGCAGCTACGACCCCGGGACAGGGCGTAACACTGAAGCTTTCTTT
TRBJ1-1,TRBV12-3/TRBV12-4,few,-,CASSFGRVNTEAFF,TGTGCCAGCAGTTTTGGCAGGGTGAACACTGAAGCTTTCTTT
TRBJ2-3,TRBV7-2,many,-,CASSYYRGASTDTQYF,TGTGCCAGCAGCTACTACCGGGGGGCGAGCACAGATACGCAGTATTTT
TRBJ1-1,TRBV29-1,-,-,CSGSGRDTEAFF,TGCAGCGGATCGGGACGGGACACTGAAGCTTTCTTT
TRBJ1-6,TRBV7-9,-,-,CANSLGGGSPLHF,TGTGCCAACAGCTTAGGAGGGGGGTCACCCCTCCACTTT
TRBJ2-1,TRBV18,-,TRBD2,CASSPRLSGEGNEQFF,TGTGCCAGCTCACCACGTCTTAGCGGGGAAGGGAATGAGCAGTTCTTC
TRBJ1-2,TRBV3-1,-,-,CASTPRSDYGYTF,TGTGCCAGCACCCCAAGATCAGACTATGGCTACACCTTC
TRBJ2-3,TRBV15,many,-,CATSREGDTQYF,TGTGCCACCAGCAGAGAGGGGGATACGCAGTATTTT
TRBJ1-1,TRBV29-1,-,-,CSVEDLRDEAFF,TGCAGCGTTGAAGATCTCAGGGACGAGGCTTTCTTT
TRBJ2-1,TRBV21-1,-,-,CASSTPGTPTFF,TGTGCCAGCAGCACCCCCGGGACTCCTACGTTCTTC
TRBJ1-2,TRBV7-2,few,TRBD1,CASSSARGQGGGYTF,TGTGCCAGCAGTTCAGCCCGGGGACAGGGTGGAGGCTACACCTTC
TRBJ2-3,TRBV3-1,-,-,CASSPEGGLRRTDTQYF,TGTGCCAGCAGCCCCGAGGGAGGTCTGCGTAGGACAGATACGCAGTATTTT
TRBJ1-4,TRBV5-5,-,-,CASSLMVNEKLFF,TGTGCCAGCAGCTTAATGGTTAATGAAAAACTGTTTTTT
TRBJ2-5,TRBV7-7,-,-,CASSQSPQGQETQYF,TGTGCCAGCAGCCAATCCCCACAGGGTCAAGAGACCCAGTACTTC
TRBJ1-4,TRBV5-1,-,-,CASSLEGSQTEKLFF,TGCGCCAGCAGCTTGGAGGGCAGCCAAACGGAAAAACTGTTTTTT
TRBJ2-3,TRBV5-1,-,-,CASGFSTVRGLDTQYF,TGCGCCAGCGGCTTTTCAACAGTCAGGGGCCTAGATACGCAGTATTTT
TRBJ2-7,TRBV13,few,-,CASSLGALVGPHREQYF,TGTGCCAGCAGCTTAGGTGCTCTAGTGGGGCCCCATCGGGAGCAGTACTTC
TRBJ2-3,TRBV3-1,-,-,CASSQDKVGTDTQYF,TGTGCCAGCAGCCAAGACAAGGTTGGCACAGATACGCAGTATTTT
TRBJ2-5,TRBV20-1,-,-,CSARDSRAARETQYF,TGCAGTGCTAGAGATTCCCGGGCGGCCCGAGAGACCCAGTACTTC
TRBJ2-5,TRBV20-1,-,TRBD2,CSASLGLAGSRDEQYF,TGCAGTGCTAGTCTGGGGCTAGCGGGTTCCAGGGATGAGCAGTACTTC
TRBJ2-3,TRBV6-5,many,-,CASSYSRQFSTDTQYF,TGTGCCAGCAGTTACTCGAGGCAGTTTAGCACAGATACGCAGTATTTT
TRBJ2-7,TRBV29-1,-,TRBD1,CSATHRTGPPYEQYF,TGCAGCGCAACCCACCGGACAGGGCCACCCTACGAGCAGTACTTC
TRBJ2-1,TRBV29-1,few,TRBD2,CSVGAGGPTNEQFF,TGCAGCGTTGGGGCGGGGGGGCCCACCAATGAGCAGTTCTTC
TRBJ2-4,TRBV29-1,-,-,CSVLGQTGNIQYF,TGCAGCGTCCTCGGCCAAACGGGGAACATTCAGTACTTC
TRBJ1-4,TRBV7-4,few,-,CASSERPFPSVNEKLFF,TGTGCCAGCAGCGAACGCCCCTTTCCTTCAGTAAACGAAAAACTGTTTTTT
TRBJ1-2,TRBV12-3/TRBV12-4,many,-,CASSLLGYGYTF,TGTGCCAGCAGTTTGTTGGGCTATGGCTACACCTTC